This T cell receptor (beta chain) was sequenced for a study of cytomegalovirus exposure and HLA in healthy donors. Study overall: An earlier analysis identified 117 million unique TCR beta sequences in about 200 million T cells. Notes on the study in general: Later analysis demonstrated an association between a missense DCLRE1C variant and TCR beta V- and J-gene trimming.

The CDR3 sequence is 14 residues long. CDR1 and CDR2 (germline): ENHRY, SYGVKD. The V gene lost 9 bases and the J gene lost 2 bases, with 16 bases spanning the gap. In the PCR, 60 Vbeta and 13 Jbeta primers were used. Sequencing was performed with immunoSEQ multiplex PCR; in TCRdb, only in-frame clones are kept and a portion is missing. This table holds some 100,000 clones, approximately 75% found once. A word on this clone: Its matching antigen is unknown.

Sequencing used PBMCs. This TCR was recovered from a female donor in good health and CMV-seropositive. V and J are TRBV10-3 and TRBJ1-1; D remains ambiguous. CDR3 coding DNA: TGTGCCATAGGCGCCGCGGGCTCTAACACTGAAGCTTTCTTT. This codes for CAIGAAGSNTEAFF.